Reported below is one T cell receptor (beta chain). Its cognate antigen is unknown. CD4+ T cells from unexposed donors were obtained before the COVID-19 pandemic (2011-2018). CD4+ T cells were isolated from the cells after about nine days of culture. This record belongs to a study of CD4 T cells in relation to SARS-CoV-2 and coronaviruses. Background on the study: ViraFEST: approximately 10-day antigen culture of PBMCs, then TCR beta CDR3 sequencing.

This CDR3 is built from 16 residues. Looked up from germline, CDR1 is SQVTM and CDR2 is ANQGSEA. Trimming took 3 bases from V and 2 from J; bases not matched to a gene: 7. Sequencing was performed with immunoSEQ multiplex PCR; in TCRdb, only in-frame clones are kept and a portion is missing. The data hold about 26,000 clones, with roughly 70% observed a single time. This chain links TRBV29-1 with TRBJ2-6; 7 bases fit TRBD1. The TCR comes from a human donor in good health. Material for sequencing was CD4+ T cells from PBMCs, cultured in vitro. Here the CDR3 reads CSVEESGTAGANVLTF. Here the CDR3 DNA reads TGCAGCGTTGAGGAATCGGGGACAGCTGGGGCCAACGTCCTGACTTTC.